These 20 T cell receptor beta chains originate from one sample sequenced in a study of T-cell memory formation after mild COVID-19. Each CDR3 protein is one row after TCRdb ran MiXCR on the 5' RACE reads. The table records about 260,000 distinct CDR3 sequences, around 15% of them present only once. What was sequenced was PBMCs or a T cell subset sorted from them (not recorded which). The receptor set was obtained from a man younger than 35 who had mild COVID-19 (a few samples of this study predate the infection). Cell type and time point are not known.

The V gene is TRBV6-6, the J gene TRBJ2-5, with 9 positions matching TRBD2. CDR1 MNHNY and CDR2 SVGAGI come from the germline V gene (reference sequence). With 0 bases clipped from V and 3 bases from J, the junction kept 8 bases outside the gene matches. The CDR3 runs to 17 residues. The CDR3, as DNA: TGTGCCAGCAGTTACTCGTGGACTAGCGCGGGGAAAGAGACCCAGTACTTC. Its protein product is CASSYSWTSAGKETQYF.

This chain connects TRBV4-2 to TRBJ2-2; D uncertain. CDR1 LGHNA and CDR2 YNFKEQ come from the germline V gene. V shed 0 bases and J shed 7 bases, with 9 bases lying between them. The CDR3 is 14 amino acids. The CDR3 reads CASSQDPPRGELFF. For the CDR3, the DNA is TGTGCCAGCAGCCAAGATCCCCCTCGCGGGGAGCTGTTTTTT.

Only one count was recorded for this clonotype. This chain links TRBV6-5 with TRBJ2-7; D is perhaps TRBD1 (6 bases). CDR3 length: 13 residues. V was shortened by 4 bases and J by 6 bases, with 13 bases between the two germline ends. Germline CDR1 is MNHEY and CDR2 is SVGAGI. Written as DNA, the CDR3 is TGTGCCAGCAGTTCCGAGACAGGTGGCGAGCAGTACTTC. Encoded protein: CASSSETGGEQYF.

CDR3 protein: CASSLATGSAVFF. The CDR3 nucleotides read TGCGCCAGCAGCTTGGCCACAGGCTCGGCCGTGTTCTTC. The chain combines TRBV5-1 with TRBJ2-1, with D possibly TRBD1 on 5 matching bases. The CDR3 runs to 13 residues. Germline-derived CDR1 and CDR2 are SGHRS and YFSETQ. V was cut by 0 bases and J by 15 bases, with 16 bases left in between.

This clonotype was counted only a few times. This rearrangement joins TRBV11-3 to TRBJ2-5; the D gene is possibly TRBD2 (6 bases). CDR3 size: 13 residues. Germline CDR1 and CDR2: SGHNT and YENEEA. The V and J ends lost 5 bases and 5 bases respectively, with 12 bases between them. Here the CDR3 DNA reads TGTGCCAGCAGCCTTACTAGCACTGAGACCCAGTACTTC. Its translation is CASSLTSTETQYF.

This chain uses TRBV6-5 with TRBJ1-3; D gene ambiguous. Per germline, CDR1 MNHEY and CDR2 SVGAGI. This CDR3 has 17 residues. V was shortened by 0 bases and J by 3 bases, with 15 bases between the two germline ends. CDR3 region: CASSYSQNPTLGNTIYF. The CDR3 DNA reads TGTGCCAGCAGTTACTCCCAGAATCCCACTCTTGGAAACACCATATATTTT.

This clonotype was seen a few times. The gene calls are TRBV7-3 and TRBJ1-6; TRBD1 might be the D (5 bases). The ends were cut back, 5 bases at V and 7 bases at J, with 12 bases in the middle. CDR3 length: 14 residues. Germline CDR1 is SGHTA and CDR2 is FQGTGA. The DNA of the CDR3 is TGTGCCAGCAGCCGGGACGGAGCCAATTCACCCCTCCACTTT. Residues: CASSRDGANSPLHF.

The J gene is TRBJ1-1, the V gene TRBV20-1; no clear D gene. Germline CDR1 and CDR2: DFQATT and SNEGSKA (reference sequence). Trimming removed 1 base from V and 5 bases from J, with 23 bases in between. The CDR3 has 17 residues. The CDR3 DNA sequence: TGCAGTGCTAGAGTCACCTCGGCAGTGGCCCTGCGGACTGAAGCTTTCTTT. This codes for CSARVTSAVALRTEAFF.

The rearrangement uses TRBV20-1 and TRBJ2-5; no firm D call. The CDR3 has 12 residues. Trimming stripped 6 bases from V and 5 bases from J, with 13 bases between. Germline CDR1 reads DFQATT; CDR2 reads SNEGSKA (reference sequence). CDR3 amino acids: CSARTSSETQYF. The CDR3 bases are TGCAGTGCAAGGACGTCTTCGGAGACCCAGTACTTC.

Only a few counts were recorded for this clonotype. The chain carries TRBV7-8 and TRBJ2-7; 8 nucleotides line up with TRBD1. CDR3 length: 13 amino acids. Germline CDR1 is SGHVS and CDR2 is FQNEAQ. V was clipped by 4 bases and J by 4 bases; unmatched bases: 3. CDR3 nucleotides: TGTGCCAGCAGCTGGACAGGGAGGTACGAGCAGTACGTC. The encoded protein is CASSWTGRYEQYV.

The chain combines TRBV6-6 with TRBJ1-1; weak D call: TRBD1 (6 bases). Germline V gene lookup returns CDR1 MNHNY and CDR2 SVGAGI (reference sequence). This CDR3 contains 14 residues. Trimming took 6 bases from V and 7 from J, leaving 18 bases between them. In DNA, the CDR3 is TGTGCCAGCAGGCCAAGGGGGGGGGGCGGTGAAGCTTTCTTT. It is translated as CASRPRGGGGEAFF.

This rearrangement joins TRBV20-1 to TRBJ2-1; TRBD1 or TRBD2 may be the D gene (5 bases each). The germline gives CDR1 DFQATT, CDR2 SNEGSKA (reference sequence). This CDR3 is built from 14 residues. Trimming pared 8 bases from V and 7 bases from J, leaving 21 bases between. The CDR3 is CSTDRAGARNEQFF. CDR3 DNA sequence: TGCAGTACAGACCGGGCCGGGGCGCGGAATGAGCAGTTCTTC.

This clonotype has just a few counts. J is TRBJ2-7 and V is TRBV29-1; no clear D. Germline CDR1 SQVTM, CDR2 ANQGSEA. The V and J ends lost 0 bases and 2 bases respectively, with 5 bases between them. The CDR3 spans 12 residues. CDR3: CSVEDGTYEQYF. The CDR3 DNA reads TGCAGCGTTGAAGACGGTACCTACGAGCAGTACTTC.

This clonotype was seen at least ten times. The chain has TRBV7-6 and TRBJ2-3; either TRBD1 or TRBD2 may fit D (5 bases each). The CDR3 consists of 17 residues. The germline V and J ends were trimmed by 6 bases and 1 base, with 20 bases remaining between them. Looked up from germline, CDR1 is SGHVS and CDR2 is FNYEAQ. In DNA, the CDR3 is TGTGCCAGCAGTGGGACCGCGGAGGTCGGTGGCACAGATACGCAGTATTTT. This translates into CASSGTAEVGGTDTQYF.

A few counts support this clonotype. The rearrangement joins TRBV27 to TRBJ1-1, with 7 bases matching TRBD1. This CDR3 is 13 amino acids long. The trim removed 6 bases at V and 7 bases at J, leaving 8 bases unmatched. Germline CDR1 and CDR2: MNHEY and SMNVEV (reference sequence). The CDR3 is CASRTTGAGEAFF. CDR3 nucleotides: TGTGCCAGCAGGACAACAGGGGCGGGTGAAGCTTTCTTT.

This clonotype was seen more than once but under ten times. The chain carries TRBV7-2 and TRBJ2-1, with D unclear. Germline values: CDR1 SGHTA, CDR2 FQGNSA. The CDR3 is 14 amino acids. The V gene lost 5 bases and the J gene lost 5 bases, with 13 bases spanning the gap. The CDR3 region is CASSPPARNNEQFF. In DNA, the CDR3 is TGTGCCAGCAGCCCCCCCGCACGGAACAATGAGCAGTTCTTC.

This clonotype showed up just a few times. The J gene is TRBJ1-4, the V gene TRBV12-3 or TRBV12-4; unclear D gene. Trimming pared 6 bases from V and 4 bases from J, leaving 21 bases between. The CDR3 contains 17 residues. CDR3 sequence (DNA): TGTGCCAGCAGGGAAAAGGATTTCAGGCGGATTAATGAAAAACTGTTTTTT. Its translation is CASREKDFRRINEKLFF.

As DNA, the CDR3 is TGTGCCAGCAGCTCTGGTCGAGGGGGGGGTGAGACCCAGTACTTC. Protein sequence: CASSSGRGGGETQYF. This chain connects TRBV7-2 to TRBJ2-5, with D perhaps matching TRBD2 (7 bases). CDR3 length: 15 residues. Germline V gene data show CDR1 as SGHTA and CDR2 as FQGNSA. The V and J ends lost 4 bases and 5 bases respectively, with 17 bases between them.

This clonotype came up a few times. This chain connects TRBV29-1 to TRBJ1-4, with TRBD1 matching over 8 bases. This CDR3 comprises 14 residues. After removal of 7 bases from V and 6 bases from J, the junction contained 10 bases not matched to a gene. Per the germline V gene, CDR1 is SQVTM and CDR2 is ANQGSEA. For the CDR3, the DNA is TGCAGCGCTGGATGGACAGGGCGTCATGAAAAACTGTTTTTT. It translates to CSAGWTGRHEKLFF.

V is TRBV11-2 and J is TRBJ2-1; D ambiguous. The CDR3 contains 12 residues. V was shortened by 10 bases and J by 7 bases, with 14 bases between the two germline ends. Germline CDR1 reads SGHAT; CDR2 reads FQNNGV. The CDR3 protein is CATETRSNEQFF. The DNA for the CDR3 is TGTGCCACCGAAACCCGAAGTAATGAGCAGTTCTTC.